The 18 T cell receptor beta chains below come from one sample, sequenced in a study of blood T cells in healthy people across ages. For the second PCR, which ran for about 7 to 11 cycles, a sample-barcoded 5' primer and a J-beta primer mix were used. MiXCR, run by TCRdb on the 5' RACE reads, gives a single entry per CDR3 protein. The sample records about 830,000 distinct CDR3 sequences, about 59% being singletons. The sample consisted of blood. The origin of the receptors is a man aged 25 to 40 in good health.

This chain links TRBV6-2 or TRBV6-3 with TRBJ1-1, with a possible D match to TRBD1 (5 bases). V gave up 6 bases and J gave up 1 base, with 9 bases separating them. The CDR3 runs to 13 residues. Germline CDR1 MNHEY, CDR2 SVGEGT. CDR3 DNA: TGTGCCAGCAGCAACACAGGGAACACTGAAGCTTTCTTT. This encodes CASSNTGNTEAFF.

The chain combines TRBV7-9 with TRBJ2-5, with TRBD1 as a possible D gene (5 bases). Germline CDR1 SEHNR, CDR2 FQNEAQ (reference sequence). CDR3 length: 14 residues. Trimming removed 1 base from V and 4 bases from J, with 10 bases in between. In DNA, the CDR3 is TGTGCCAGCAGCTTAGTACGCAGGGCAGAGACCCAGTACTTC. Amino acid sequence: CASSLVRRAETQYF.

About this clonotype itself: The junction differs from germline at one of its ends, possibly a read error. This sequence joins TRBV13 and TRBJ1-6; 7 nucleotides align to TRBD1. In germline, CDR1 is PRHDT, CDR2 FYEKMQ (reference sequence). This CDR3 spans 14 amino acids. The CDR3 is CASRLGQENSPLHF. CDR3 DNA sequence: TGTGCCAGCAGGTTAGGACAGGAAAATTCACCCCTCCACTTT.

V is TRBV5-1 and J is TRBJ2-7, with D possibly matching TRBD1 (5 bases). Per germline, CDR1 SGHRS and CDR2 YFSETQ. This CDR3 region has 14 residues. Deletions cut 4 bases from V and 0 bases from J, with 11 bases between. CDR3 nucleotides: TGCGCCAGCAGCCCGCCGACAGACTCCTACGAGCAGTACTTC. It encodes CASSPPTDSYEQYF.

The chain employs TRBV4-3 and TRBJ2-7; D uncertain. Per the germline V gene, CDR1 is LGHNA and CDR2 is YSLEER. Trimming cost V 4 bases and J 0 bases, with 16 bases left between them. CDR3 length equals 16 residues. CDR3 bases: TGCGCCAGCAGCCTCGCTCAGGCACCCAGCTCCTACGAGCAGTACTTC. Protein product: CASSLAQAPSSYEQYF.

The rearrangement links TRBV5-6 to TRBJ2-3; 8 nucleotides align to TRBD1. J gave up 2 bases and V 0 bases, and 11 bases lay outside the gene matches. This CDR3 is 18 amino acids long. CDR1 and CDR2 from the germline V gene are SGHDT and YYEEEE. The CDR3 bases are TGTGCCAGCAGCTTGGTACTTCAGGGGACAGGCTACACAGATACGCAGTATTTT. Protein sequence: CASSLVLQGTGYTDTQYF.

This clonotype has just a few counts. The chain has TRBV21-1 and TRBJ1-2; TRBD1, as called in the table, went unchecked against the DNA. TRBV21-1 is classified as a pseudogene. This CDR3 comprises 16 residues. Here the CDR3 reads CASSSPQGDGNYGYTF. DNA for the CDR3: TGTGCCAGCAGCAGTCCCCAGGGGGACGGTAACTATGGCTACACCTTC.

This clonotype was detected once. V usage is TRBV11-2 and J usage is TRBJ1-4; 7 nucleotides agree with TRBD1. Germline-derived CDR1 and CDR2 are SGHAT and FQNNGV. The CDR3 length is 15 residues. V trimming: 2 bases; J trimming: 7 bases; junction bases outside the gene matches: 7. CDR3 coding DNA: TGTGCCAGCAGCTTATATAGGGGGCGAGGTGAAAAACTGTTTTTT. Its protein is CASSLYRGRGEKLFF.

CDR3 region: CASSEMRDTQYF. The CDR3 region has the DNA TGTGCCAGCAGCGAAATGAGGGATACGCAGTATTTT. The chain joins TRBV3-1 to TRBJ2-3; D gene uncertain. Germline loops: CDR1 LGHDT, CDR2 YNNKEL (reference sequence). The CDR3 loop spans 12 amino acids. V lost 5 bases, J lost 6 bases, and 9 bases lay in between.

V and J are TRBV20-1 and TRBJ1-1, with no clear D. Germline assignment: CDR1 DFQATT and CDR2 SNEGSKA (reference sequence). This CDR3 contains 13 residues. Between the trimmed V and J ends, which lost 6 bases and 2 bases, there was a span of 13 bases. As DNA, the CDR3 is TGCAGTGCCACCCGGAGCCCTAACACTGAAGCTTTCTTT. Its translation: CSATRSPNTEAFF.

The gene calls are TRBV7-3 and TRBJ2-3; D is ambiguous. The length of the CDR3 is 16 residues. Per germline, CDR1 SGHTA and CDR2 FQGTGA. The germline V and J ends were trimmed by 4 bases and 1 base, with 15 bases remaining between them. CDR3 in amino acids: CASSSQTGWGTDTQYF. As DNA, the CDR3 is TGTGCCAGCAGCTCCCAGACCGGTTGGGGCACAGATACGCAGTATTTT.

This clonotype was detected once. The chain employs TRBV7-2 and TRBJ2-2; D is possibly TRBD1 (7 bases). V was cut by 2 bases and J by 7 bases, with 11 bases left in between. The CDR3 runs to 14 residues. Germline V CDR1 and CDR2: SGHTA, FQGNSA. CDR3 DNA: TGTGCCAGCAGCTTACCAGGGGGGTACGGGGAGCTGTTTTTT. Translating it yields CASSLPGGYGELFF.

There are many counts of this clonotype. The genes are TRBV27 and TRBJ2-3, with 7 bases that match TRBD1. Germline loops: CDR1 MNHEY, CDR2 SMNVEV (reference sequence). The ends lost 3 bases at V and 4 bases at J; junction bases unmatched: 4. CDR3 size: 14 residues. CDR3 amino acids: CASSFEGAADTQYF. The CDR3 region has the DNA TGTGCCAGCAGTTTCGAGGGGGCGGCAGATACGCAGTATTTT.

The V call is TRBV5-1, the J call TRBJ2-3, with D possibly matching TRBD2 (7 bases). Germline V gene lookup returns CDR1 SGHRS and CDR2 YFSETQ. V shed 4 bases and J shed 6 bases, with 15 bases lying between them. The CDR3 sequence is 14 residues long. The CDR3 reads CASSERGAGDTQYF. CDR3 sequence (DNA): TGCGCCAGCAGCGAACGGGGGGCCGGGGATACGCAGTATTTT.

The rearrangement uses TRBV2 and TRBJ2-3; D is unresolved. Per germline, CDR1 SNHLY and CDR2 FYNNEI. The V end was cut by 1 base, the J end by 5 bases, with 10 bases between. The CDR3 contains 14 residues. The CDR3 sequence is CASSEVRKGDTQYF. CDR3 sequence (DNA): TGTGCCAGCAGTGAAGTGCGGAAGGGAGATACGCAGTATTTT.

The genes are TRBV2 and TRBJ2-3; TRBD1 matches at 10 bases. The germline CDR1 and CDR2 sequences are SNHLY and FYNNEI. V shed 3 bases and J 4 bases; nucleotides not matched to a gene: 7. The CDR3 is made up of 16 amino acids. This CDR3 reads CASSEQRTGGPDTQYF. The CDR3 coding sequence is TGTGCCAGCAGTGAGCAGCGGACAGGGGGTCCAGATACGCAGTATTTT. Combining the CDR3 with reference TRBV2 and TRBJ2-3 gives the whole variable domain EPEVTQTPSHQVTQMGQEVILRCVPISNHLYFYWYRQILGQKVEFLVSFYNNEISEKSEIFDDQFSVERPDGSNFTLKIRSTKLEDSAMYFCASSEQRTGGPDTQYFGPGTRLTVL.

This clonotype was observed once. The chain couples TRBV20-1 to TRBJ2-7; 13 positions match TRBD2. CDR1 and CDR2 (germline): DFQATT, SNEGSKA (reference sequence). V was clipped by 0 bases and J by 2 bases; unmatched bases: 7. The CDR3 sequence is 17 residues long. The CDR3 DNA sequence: TGCAGTGCTAGAGACCGGACTAGCGGGGGTTTGGCCTACGAGCAGTACTTC. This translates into CSARDRTSGGLAYEQYF.

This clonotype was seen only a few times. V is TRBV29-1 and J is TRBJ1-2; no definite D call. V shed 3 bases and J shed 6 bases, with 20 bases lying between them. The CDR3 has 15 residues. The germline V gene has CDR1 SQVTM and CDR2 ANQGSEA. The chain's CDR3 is CSVELPRTQRDGYTF. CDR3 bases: TGCAGCGTTGAGCTCCCTAGGACCCAACGGGATGGCTACACCTTC. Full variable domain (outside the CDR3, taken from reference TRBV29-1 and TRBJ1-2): SAVISQKPSRDICQRGTSLTIQCQVDSQVTMMFWYRQQPGQSLTLIATANQGSEATYESGFVIDKFPISRPNLTFSTLTVSNMSPEDSSIYLCSVELPRTQRDGYTFGSGTRLTVV.